This TCR beta chain is drawn from a study of cytomegalovirus exposure and HLA in healthy donors. Per the germline V gene, CDR1 is SSHAT and CDR2 is FNYEAQ (reference sequence). The CDR3 has 20 residues. The J segment lost 4 bases and the V segment lost 5 bases, leaving 23 bases of the junction unmatched. Comment on this clone: What it recognizes is unknown.

Study conclusions and caveats: Specific recognition of CMV antigens was confirmed in vitro for a few chains (all CMV-associated).

Data came from immunoSEQ multiplex PCR; TCRdb stores just in-frame clones and leaves some out. The repertoire holds roughly 52,000 clones, with 93% as singletons. Material for sequencing was PBMCs. This clonotype originated in a woman in her late teens or twenties in good health and CMV-seropositive. This chain links TRBV7-7 with TRBJ2-1; 7 positions match TRBD1. CDR3 bases: TGTGCCAGCAGCCCTTTTCTGGGTACAGGACAGGTGGGGGATTACAATGAGCAGTTCTTC. This gives the protein CASSPFLGTGQVGDYNEQFF. Full variable domain (rest looked up from reference TRBV7-7 and TRBJ2-1): GAGVSQSPRYKVTKRGQDVTLRCDPISSHATLYWYQQALGQGPEFLTYFNYEAQPDKSGLPSDRFSAERPEGSISTLTIQRTEQRDSAMYRCASSPFLGTGQVGDYNEQFFGPGTRLTVL.